The entry below gives a single TCR beta chain sequence along with its context. With 4 bases removed from V and 0 bases from J, the gap between germline ends came to 7 bases. CDR3 length: 14 amino acids. Per the germline V gene, CDR1 is MNHEY and CDR2 is SVGEGT. The sample originates from a study of blood T cell repertoires in COVID-19. TCRdb's copy holds only in-frame clones and misses some; the assay was immunoSEQ multiplex PCR. This table holds about 220,000 clones, more than 65% found once. This TCR derives from a man aged 50 or older with active or convalescent COVID-19. Input material: peripheral blood. The rearrangement links TRBV6-2 or TRBV6-3 to TRBJ1-3; D unclear. The CDR3, as DNA: TGTGCCAGCAGTTCGACACTCTCTGGAAACACCATATATTTT. It translates to CASSSTLSGNTIYF.